This T cell receptor (beta chain) came from a study of T cells after yellow fever vaccination. Study-level information: With SMART-Seq v4 Ultra Low Input, the fractions containing low cell numbers were prepared.

Findings and limits, study-wide: Booster samples showed a return of most primary-vaccination clones (about 96% CD4, approximately 85% CD8).

UMIs were added to TCR cDNA along with a universal primer site when it was made by 5'RACE template switching. Each CDR3 protein gets one entry after TCRdb re-called the 5' RACE reads with MiXCR. The sample contains approximately 610,000 distinct CDR3 sequences, 17% of which appear only once. The CDR3 covers 15 residues. V lost 7 bases and J 0 bases, leaving 13 bases between the germline ends. On this clonotype: Its matching antigen is unknown.

This TCR was sampled from a man younger than 30 who received the YFV17D yellow fever vaccine. The V gene is TRBV12-3 or TRBV12-4, the J gene TRBJ1-3; D not resolved. Material: PBMCs, obtained 5 to 6 days after the first yellow fever vaccination. The CDR3 is CASTSASLSGNTIYF. The CDR3 DNA reads TGTGCCAGCACCTCAGCAAGCCTCTCTGGAAACACCATATATTTT.